Each of the 32 T cell receptor beta chains below was sequenced from the same sample in a study of T cell changes during pregnancy in multiple sclerosis. Profiling relied on immunoSEQ multiplex PCR, and the TCRdb table lists in-frame clones only, not all of them. This sample has under 55,000 clones, with over 80% found just once. This sample comprised CD8+ T cells from peripheral blood mononuclear cells, obtained after pregnancy. These receptors came from a female donor with multiple sclerosis, enrolled in a pregnancy study.

The V call is TRBV30, the J call TRBJ2-7; 13 positions match TRBD2. The length of the CDR3 is 16 residues. V lost 5 bases and J lost 0; bases outside the gene matches: 7. CDR1 is GTSNPN and CDR2 is SVGIG in the germline V gene (reference sequence). CDR3 sequence: CAWGLGTSGNSYEQYF. The CDR3 region has the DNA TGTGCCTGGGGACTAGGGACTAGCGGGAACTCCTACGAGCAGTACTTC.

The chain has TRBV6-5 and TRBJ1-2; 8 nucleotides line up with TRBD1. Germline V gene data show CDR1 as MNHEY and CDR2 as SVGAGI. V lost 7 bases and J lost 7; bases outside the gene matches: 8. There are 13 residues in the CDR3. The CDR3 reads CASKFGQGSGYTF. The CDR3 region has the DNA TGTGCCAGCAAATTCGGACAGGGCAGTGGCTACACCTTC.

V gene TRBV7-8 combines with J gene TRBJ1-1; 7 positions match TRBD1. CDR3 length: 15 residues. The ends lost 3 bases at V and 0 bases at J; junction bases unmatched: 4. The germline CDR1 and CDR2 sequences are SGHVS and FQNEAQ. The CDR3 DNA sequence: TGTGCCAGCAGCTTTCAGGGGGTGATGAACACTGAAGCTTTCTTT. This codes for CASSFQGVMNTEAFF.

This chain connects TRBV27 to TRBJ2-7, with TRBD1 as a possible D gene (6 bases). The CDR3 consists of 16 residues. The V gene's germline CDR1 is MNHEY and CDR2 SMNVEV (reference sequence). Between the trimmed V and J ends, which lost 6 bases and 1 base, there was a span of 19 bases. The chain's CDR3 is CASRLSTQGMSYEQYF. In nucleotides, the CDR3 is TGTGCCAGCAGACTCAGCACCCAGGGGATGTCCTACGAGCAGTACTTC.

The sample holds a few counts of this clone. V and J are TRBV19 and TRBJ2-5; 7 bases fit TRBD1. The germline gives CDR1 LNHDA, CDR2 SQIVND (reference sequence). The length of the CDR3 is 15 residues. The V segment lost 2 bases and the J segment 0 bases; nucleotides outside the gene matches: 3. The chain's CDR3 is CASSITGDDQETQYF. CDR3 DNA: TGTGCCAGTAGTATAACAGGGGACGACCAAGAGACCCAGTACTTC.

The chain links TRBV5-6 to TRBJ1-1; a weak D match, TRBD1 (5 bases). CDR3 length: 13 amino acids. CDR1 and CDR2 (germline): SGHDT, YYEEEE. V lost 4 bases and J lost 3, with 10 bases in between. The CDR3 sequence is CASSADTDTEAFF. DNA of the CDR3: TGTGCCAGCAGCGCGGACACCGACACTGAAGCTTTCTTT.

The chain has TRBV27 and TRBJ2-7; D is possibly TRBD1 (6 bases). The germline V gene has CDR1 MNHEY and CDR2 SMNVEV (reference sequence). Trimming took 2 bases from V and 7 from J, leaving 21 bases between them. The CDR3 contains 16 residues. CDR3 loop: CASSLVGGRPNEEQYF. The CDR3 DNA is TGTGCCAGCAGTTTAGTTGGGGGCCGCCCTAATGAGGAGCAGTACTTC.

The V call is TRBV6-5, the J call TRBJ1-5, with 7 bases that match TRBD1. The CDR3 runs 13 residues. CDR1 is MNHEY, CDR2 SVGAGI, per germline. V dropped 5 bases and J dropped 4; count of bases not matched to a gene: 2. CDR3 sequence reads: CASSRGPNQPQHF. The CDR3 nucleotides read TGTGCCAGCAGTAGGGGGCCTAATCAGCCCCAGCATTTT.

The genes are TRBV5-4 and TRBJ1-4, with D unclear. The V end was cut by 0 bases, the J end by 8 bases, with 8 bases between. The length of the CDR3 is 13 residues. Germline assignment: CDR1 SGHNT and CDR2 YYREEE (reference sequence). CDR3 nucleotide sequence: TGTGCCAGCAGCTTGGCGGGGAAGGAAAAACTGTTTTTT. Translating gives CASSLAGKEKLFF.

The rearrangement joins TRBV4-2 to TRBJ2-5; 12 bases match TRBD2. V lost 4 bases, J lost 2 bases, and 5 bases stayed unmatched. Germline V gene data show CDR1 as LGHNA and CDR2 as YNFKEQ. This CDR3 region has 16 residues. CDR3 coding DNA: TGTGCCAGCAGCCTATCGCTAGCGGGGGGGCAAGAGACCCAGTACTTC. Amino acids: CASSLSLAGGQETQYF.

V is TRBV10-3 and J is TRBJ2-7, with D perhaps TRBD2 (5 bases). Per the germline V gene, CDR1 is ENHRY and CDR2 is SYGVKD. Trimming took 6 bases from V and 6 from J, leaving 24 bases between them. The CDR3 runs 16 residues. In nucleotides, the CDR3 is TGTGCCATCAGCGCACAACCACGGACCTTAGCGTGCGAGCAGTACTTC. It codes for CAISAQPRTLACEQYF.

V gene TRBV15 combines with J gene TRBJ2-2; the match to TRBD2 covers 9 bases. The CDR3 is made up of 16 amino acids. V lost 4 bases to trimming and J lost 8 bases; unmatched junction nucleotides: 11. CDR1 and CDR2 (germline): LNHNV, YYDKDF (reference sequence). The CDR3 loop reads CATSKGAGTSSGELFF. CDR3 coding DNA: TGTGCCACCAGCAAGGGCGCCGGGACTAGCTCTGGGGAGCTGTTTTTT.

This clone was detected once. The rearrangement links TRBV5-6 to TRBJ2-3; the match to TRBD2 covers 12 bases. Trimming cost V 4 bases and J 4 bases; bases outside gene matches: 7. Germline CDR1 reads SGHDT; CDR2 reads YYEEEE. The CDR3 runs 16 residues. The CDR3 DNA is TGTGCCAGCAGCCTCCTGACTAGCGGGGGCTCAGATACGCAGTATTTT. Encoded protein: CASSLLTSGGSDTQYF. Together with reference TRBV5-6 and TRBJ2-3, the CDR3 gives the full variable domain: DAGVTQSPTHLIKTRGQQVTLRCSPKSGHDTVSWYQQALGQGPQFIFQYYEEEERQRGNFPDRFSGHQFPNYSSELNVNALLLGDSALYLCASSLLTSGGSDTQYFGPGTRLTVL.

This clone occurred many times. Within the sample, other DNA sequences also encode this same CDR3. This chain links TRBV2 with TRBJ1-4; a weak D match, TRBD1 (5 bases). Trimming left V 3 bases short and J 3 bases short, with 14 bases between. This CDR3 contains 16 residues. The V gene's germline CDR1 is SNHLY and CDR2 FYNNEI. The CDR3 DNA reads as TGTGCCAGCAGTGAGGGGACTCAGAGTTCTAATGAAAAACTGTTTTTT. Its protein is CASSEGTQSSNEKLFF.

The chain employs TRBV6-1 and TRBJ2-1; 14 bases map to TRBD2. V dropped 4 bases and J dropped 4; count of bases not matched to a gene: 3. Germline V gene sequence: CDR1 MNHNS, CDR2 SASEGT. The CDR3 is 16 amino acids. The CDR3 reads CASSAGLAGGYNEQFF. In DNA, the CDR3 is TGTGCCAGCAGTGCCGGACTAGCGGGGGGTTACAATGAGCAGTTCTTC.

The V gene is TRBV15, the J gene TRBJ2-3, with 8 positions matching TRBD1. The CDR3 sequence is 15 residues long. Germline V CDR1 and CDR2: LNHNV, YYDKDF (reference sequence). J lost 0 bases, V lost 5 bases, and 4 bases had no gene match. The CDR3 nucleotides are TGTGCCACCAGCCCGGGACAGGAGAGCACAGATACGCAGTATTTT. Translated: CATSPGQESTDTQYF.

The table lists this clone with a count of one. The rearrangement links TRBV7-3 to TRBJ2-3; possible D gene TRBD1, 6 bases. The CDR3 length is 15 residues. The germline V gene encodes CDR1 SGHTA and CDR2 FQGTGA. V lost 2 bases and J 1 base, leaving 10 bases between the germline ends. The CDR3, as DNA: TGTGCCAGCAGCTTAGGGGGCGCGGGCACAGATACGCAGTATTTT. Protein: CASSLGGAGTDTQYF.

The rearrangement links TRBV4-1 to TRBJ2-7; tentative D call: TRBD1 (5 bases). Trimming pared 5 bases from V and 5 bases from J, leaving 10 bases between. Germline loops: CDR1 MGHRA, CDR2 YSYEKL. The CDR3 extends over 12 amino acids. DNA of the CDR3: TGCGCCAGCAGCGGGATAGGGGACGAGCAGTACTTC. As protein: CASSGIGDEQYF.

The CDR3 sequence is CASRGSDYGYTF. CDR3 nucleotide sequence: TGTGCCAGCAGAGGGAGTGACTATGGCTACACCTTC. The genes are TRBV7-9 and TRBJ1-2, with unresolved D. In germline, CDR1 is SEHNR, CDR2 FQNEAQ (reference sequence). The CDR3 is made up of 12 amino acids. Deletions cut 6 bases from V and 3 bases from J, with 8 bases between.

The CDR3 here is CASSSHGEGAFF. CDR3 in DNA: TGTGCCAGCAGCTCTCACGGGGAGGGAGCTTTCTTT. The gene calls are TRBV7-9 and TRBJ1-1, with D unclear. The germline CDR1 and CDR2 sequences are SEHNR and FQNEAQ (reference sequence). Trimming took off 4 bases at V and 10 bases at J, with 13 bases between the two ends. The CDR3 totals 12 residues.

The V and J genes are TRBV15 and TRBJ2-7; a weak D match, TRBD1 (7 bases). Trimming cost V 5 bases and J 4 bases, with 18 bases left between them. Germline V gene sequence: CDR1 LNHNV, CDR2 YYDKDF (reference sequence). This CDR3 has 15 amino acids. The CDR3 loop is CATSPRQGGHYEQYF. CDR3 sequence (DNA): TGTGCCACCAGCCCCAGACAGGGAGGCCATTACGAGCAGTACTTC.

CDR3 nucleotide sequence: TGTGCCAGCAGCTTATTTTCCGCCTACGAGCAGTACTTC. Protein product: CASSLFSAYEQYF. The chain combines TRBV11-2 with TRBJ2-7; no clear D gene. V dropped 2 bases and J dropped 2 bases, with 7 bases sitting between them. CDR1 and CDR2 (germline): SGHAT, FQNNGV. The CDR3 has 13 residues.

This clone came up once. V and J are TRBV4-1 and TRBJ1-2; 11 nucleotides match TRBD1. The CDR3 is 16 residues long. Germline V gives CDR1 MGHRA, CDR2 YSYEKL. After removal of 3 bases from V and 7 bases from J, the junction contained 10 bases not matched to a gene. The CDR3 DNA reads as TGCGCCAGCAGCCACCCTAGGACAGGGGGCGGTCGTGGCTACACCTTC. This sequence encodes CASSHPRTGGGRGYTF.

The gene calls are TRBV7-6 and TRBJ1-1, with 7 bases aligning to TRBD1. The junction had 6 bases not matched to a gene; V was cut back by 5 bases and J by 0 bases. CDR1 is SGHVS, CDR2 FNYEAQ, per germline. The CDR3 contains 15 residues. The CDR3 nucleotides read TGTGCCAGCAGCCAGTCACAGGGGCTGAACACTGAAGCTTTCTTT. The encoded protein is CASSQSQGLNTEAFF.

The chain's CDR3 is CASRRTGEETQYF. In DNA, the CDR3 is TGTGCCAGCAGACGGACAGGGGAAGAGACCCAGTACTTC. The rearrangement uses TRBV28 and TRBJ2-5; TRBD1 matches 9 bases. After removal of 6 bases from V and 3 bases from J, the junction contained 2 bases not matched to a gene. The V gene's germline CDR1 is MDHEN and CDR2 SYDVKM. CDR3 size: 13 residues.

The chain uses TRBV4-1 and TRBJ2-7; D not certain. CDR1 is MGHRA, CDR2 YSYEKL, per germline. V dropped 0 bases and J dropped 0 bases, with 21 bases sitting between them. This CDR3 contains 19 residues. CDR3 DNA sequence: TGCGCCAGCAGCCAAGAGGGCATTCATCAAACTCTTTCCTCCTACGAGCAGTACTTC. It is translated as CASSQEGIHQTLSSYEQYF.

This sequence joins TRBV6-5 and TRBJ1-1, with 7 bases identical to TRBD1. Trimming removed 0 bases from V and 7 bases from J; junction bases left unmatched: 5. This CDR3 spans 14 amino acids. Germline V gene data show CDR1 as MNHEY and CDR2 as SVGAGI. This CDR3 is CASSYSVGTVEAFF. As DNA, the CDR3 is TGTGCCAGCAGTTACTCAGTTGGGACAGTTGAAGCTTTCTTT.

The chain is built from TRBV11-2 and TRBJ2-7, with TRBD1 matching 9 bases. The CDR3 contains 14 residues. J was trimmed by 2 bases and V by 3 bases; bases with no gene match: 2. Germline CDR1 SGHAT, CDR2 FQNNGV. The DNA for the CDR3 is TGTGCCAGCAGCTTTGGGGACAGGGCCTACGAGCAGTACTTC. The encoded protein is CASSFGDRAYEQYF.

This rearrangement joins TRBV19 to TRBJ2-7, with D possibly being TRBD1 (5 bases). CDR1 LNHDA and CDR2 SQIVND come from the germline V gene (reference sequence). The ends were cut back, 6 bases at V and 0 bases at J, with 15 bases in the middle. The CDR3 length is 15 residues. The CDR3 loop reads CASSPGWGLSYEQYF. CDR3 sequence (DNA): TGTGCCAGTAGCCCCGGCTGGGGCCTCTCCTACGAGCAGTACTTC.

The chain links TRBV19 to TRBJ1-1, with TRBD1 matching 11 bases. The CDR3 has 18 amino acids. The trim removed 7 bases at V and 3 bases at J, leaving 16 bases unmatched. Germline loops: CDR1 LNHDA, CDR2 SQIVND (reference sequence). The CDR3 here is CASTPTGTGGKNDTEAFF. The DNA for the CDR3 is TGTGCCAGTACCCCTACCGGGACAGGGGGTAAAAACGACACTGAAGCTTTCTTT.

This clone was detected once. The genes are TRBV4-1 and TRBJ1-2, with 9 bases identical to TRBD1. This CDR3 has 17 residues. The germline V gene encodes CDR1 MGHRA and CDR2 YSYEKL. J was trimmed by 6 bases and V by 0 bases; bases with no gene match: 11. The CDR3 region is CASSQDGSGTGRHGYTF. CDR3 sequence (DNA): TGCGCCAGCAGCCAAGATGGTTCGGGGACAGGGCGGCATGGCTACACCTTC.

The V gene is TRBV2, the J gene TRBJ2-2; a weak D match, TRBD1 (5 bases). Germline V CDR1 and CDR2: SNHLY, FYNNEI. The CDR3 consists of 15 residues. Between the trimmed V and J ends, which lost 4 bases and 2 bases, there was a span of 11 bases. The CDR3 region has the DNA TGTGCCAGCAGTGGGACACAAAAAAACACCGGGGAGCTGTTTTTT. Amino acids: CASSGTQKNTGELFF.